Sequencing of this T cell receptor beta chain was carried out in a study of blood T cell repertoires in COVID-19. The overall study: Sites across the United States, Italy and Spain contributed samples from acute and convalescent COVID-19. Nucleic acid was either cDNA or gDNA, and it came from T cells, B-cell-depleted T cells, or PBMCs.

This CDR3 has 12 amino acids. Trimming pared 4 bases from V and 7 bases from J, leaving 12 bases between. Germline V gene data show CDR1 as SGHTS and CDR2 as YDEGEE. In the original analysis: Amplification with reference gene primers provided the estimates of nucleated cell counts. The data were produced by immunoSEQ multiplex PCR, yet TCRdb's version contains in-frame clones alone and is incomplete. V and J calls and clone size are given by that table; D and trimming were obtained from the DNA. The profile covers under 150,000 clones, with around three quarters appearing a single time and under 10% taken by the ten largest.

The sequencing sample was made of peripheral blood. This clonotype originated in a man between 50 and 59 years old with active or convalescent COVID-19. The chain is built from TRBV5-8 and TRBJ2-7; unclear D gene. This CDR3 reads CASSLQLGEQYF. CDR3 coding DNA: TGTGCCAGCAGCCTCCAGCTCGGGGAGCAGTACTTC.